Shown below are 31 T cell receptor beta chains from a single sample sequenced in a study of cytomegalovirus exposure and HLA in healthy donors. Amplification used 60 Vbeta primers and 13 Jbeta primers. Clones were read by immunoSEQ multiplex PCR, and TCRdb kept only the in-frame ones, dropping some. The sample contains approximately 170,000 clones, around 68% of which appear only once. Sequencing used PBMCs. The receptors originated from a man in his forties or fifties in good health and CMV-seronegative.

In this sample, this clone turned up a few times. V and J are TRBV19 and TRBJ1-5, with TRBD1 identical over 7 bases. V gave up 1 base and J gave up 2 bases; unmatched junction bases: 5. Per germline, CDR1 LNHDA and CDR2 SQIVND (reference sequence). The CDR3 covers 16 residues. The CDR3 protein is CASSIAGTVGNQPQHF. The CDR3 DNA reads as TGTGCCAGTAGTATAGCGGGGACAGTAGGCAATCAGCCCCAGCATTTT.

The gene calls are TRBV7-9 and TRBJ1-2; unclear D gene. The CDR3 has 13 amino acids. Deletions cut 5 bases from V and 5 bases from J, with 12 bases between. Per the germline V gene, CDR1 is SEHNR and CDR2 is FQNEAQ (reference sequence). In nucleotides, the CDR3 is TGTGCCAGCAGCCCGCGACGGGAGTATGGCTACACCTTC. It translates to CASSPRREYGYTF.

The chain links TRBV7-2 to TRBJ2-3; 8 bases agree with TRBD2. Trimming cost V 1 base and J 2 bases; bases outside gene matches: 5. Germline-derived CDR1 and CDR2 are SGHTA and FQGNSA. CDR3 size: 16 residues. The CDR3 here is CASSLGLASNTDTQYF. In DNA, the CDR3 is TGTGCCAGCAGCTTAGGACTAGCGTCCAACACAGATACGCAGTATTTT.

J is TRBJ1-6 and V is TRBV13, with TRBD1 identical over 8 bases. Germline CDR1 PRHDT, CDR2 FYEKMQ (reference sequence). The CDR3 runs to 14 residues. V gave up 0 bases and J gave up 11 bases; unmatched junction bases: 3. The CDR3 loop is CASSLGAGGPPLHF. The CDR3, as DNA: TGTGCCAGCAGCTTAGGGGCAGGGGGCCCACCCCTCCACTTT.

The chain recombines TRBV2 with TRBJ1-4; 9 bases map to TRBD1. Germline trimming cut 1 base from V and 7 bases from J; bases unmatched to any gene: 4. Germline lookup yields CDR1 SNHLY and CDR2 FYNNEI. The CDR3 totals 15 residues. The CDR3 DNA reads as TGTGCCAGCAGTGAAGAAGGGACAGGGAGTGAAAAACTGTTTTTT. Translating gives CASSEEGTGSEKLFF.

The chain couples TRBV6-5 to TRBJ2-7, with D tentatively TRBD2 (6 bases). Germline loops: CDR1 MNHEY, CDR2 SVGAGI. This CDR3 contains 14 residues. Trimming left V 5 bases short and J 2 bases short, with 13 bases between. CDR3 sequence (DNA): TGTGCCAGCAGTGTACGGGGGACCACCTACGAGCAGTACTTC. Its protein product is CASSVRGTTYEQYF.

The chain uses TRBV7-2 and TRBJ2-1; 7 bases are shared with TRBD2. CDR1 SGHTA and CDR2 FQGNSA come from the germline V gene. With V trimmed by 4 bases and J by 7 bases, 7 bases remained unmatched. The CDR3 is 14 residues long. The DNA of the CDR3 is TGTGCCAGCAGCTCCAGCGGGGCGTGGAATGAGCAGTTCTTC. Translating it yields CASSSSGAWNEQFF.

This sequence joins TRBV14 and TRBJ2-6; tentatively, D is TRBD2 (5 bases). The length of the CDR3 is 17 residues. V was clipped by 1 base and J by 0 bases, with 10 bases between them. CDR1 and CDR2 (germline): SGHDN, FVKESK. For the CDR3, the DNA is TGTGCCAGCAGCCAAGTTGAGGGTTACTCTGGGGCCAACGTCCTGACTTTC. This gives the protein CASSQVEGYSGANVLTF.

This chain's CDR3 is CASSLISGGTDTQYF. In nucleotides, the CDR3 is TGTGCCAGCAGCTTAATTAGCGGGGGCACAGATACGCAGTATTTT. V is TRBV7-9 and J is TRBJ2-3, with 8 nucleotides matching TRBD2. Trimming took 2 bases from V and 1 from J; bases not matched to a gene: 2. The CDR3 runs to 15 residues. Per germline, CDR1 SEHNR and CDR2 FQNEAQ (reference sequence). Combining the CDR3 with reference TRBV7-9 and TRBJ2-3 gives the whole variable domain DTGVSQNPRHKITKRGQNVTFRCDPISEHNRLYWYRQTLGQGPEFLTYFQNEAQLEKSRLLSDRFSAERPKGSFSTLEIQRTEQGDSAMYLCASSLISGGTDTQYFGPGTRLTVL.

J is TRBJ1-1 and V is TRBV6-1, with a tentative D call TRBD1 (5 bases). This CDR3 region has 13 residues. Germline loops: CDR1 MNHNS, CDR2 SASEGT. Deletions cut 5 bases from V and 3 bases from J, with 10 bases between. The CDR3 here is CASSPQGHTEAFF. In nucleotides, the CDR3 is TGTGCCAGCAGTCCGCAGGGTCACACTGAAGCTTTCTTT.

Only a few counts were recorded for this clone. This rearrangement joins TRBV28 to TRBJ2-4; tentatively, D is TRBD1 (6 bases). The germline V and J ends were trimmed by 5 bases and 2 bases, with 10 bases remaining between them. This CDR3 comprises 14 residues. The germline V gene has CDR1 MDHEN and CDR2 SYDVKM. The CDR3 bases are TGTGCCAGCAGTCCAGACAGGACCAAAAACATTCAGTACTTC. The encoded protein is CASSPDRTKNIQYF.

In its sample, this clone was seen once. The rearrangement uses TRBV7-2 and TRBJ2-3; TRBD2 is a possible D gene (6 bases). The CDR3 is made up of 16 amino acids. Germline CDR1 reads SGHTA; CDR2 reads FQGNSA. V gave up 5 bases and J gave up 0 bases, with 15 bases separating them. This CDR3 reads CASSLRGKPSTDTQYF. DNA for the CDR3: TGTGCCAGCAGCCTCCGGGGGAAGCCTAGCACAGATACGCAGTATTTT.

This clone was counted a few times. This chain uses TRBV7-9 with TRBJ2-1; 10 positions agree with TRBD2. Germline V lookup: CDR1 SEHNR, CDR2 FQNEAQ (reference sequence). CDR3 length equals 16 residues. V lost 5 bases and J lost 5; bases outside the gene matches: 9. CDR3 protein: CASSPRRLAGDNEQFF. The CDR3 DNA follows: TGTGCCAGCAGCCCCCGTAGGCTAGCGGGAGACAATGAGCAGTTCTTC.

The chain has TRBV2 and TRBJ2-1, with 12 nucleotides matching TRBD2. After removal of 2 bases from V and 9 bases from J, the junction contained 5 bases not matched to a gene. Germline V gene sequence: CDR1 SNHLY, CDR2 FYNNEI. This CDR3 is 15 amino acids long. The CDR3 bases are TGTGCCAGCAGTGAACGACTAGCGGGAGTTGGTGAGCAGTTCTTC. Its protein is CASSERLAGVGEQFF.

This clone was seen only a few times. The J gene is TRBJ1-2, the V gene TRBV13, with 9 bases matching TRBD1. From germline, CDR1 is PRHDT and CDR2 FYEKMQ (reference sequence). This CDR3 spans 15 amino acids. The junction had 9 bases not matched to a gene; V was cut back by 5 bases and J by 5 bases. This CDR3 reads CASSEWDRVLYGYTF. CDR3 DNA: TGTGCCAGCAGCGAGTGGGACAGGGTGTTATATGGCTACACCTTC.

This clone was counted only a few times. The V and J genes are TRBV5-1 and TRBJ1-4, with D unclear. This CDR3 has 16 amino acids. V dropped 0 bases and J dropped 6 bases, with 15 bases sitting between them. The V gene's germline CDR1 is SGHRS and CDR2 YFSETQ. The DNA of the CDR3 is TGCGCCAGCAGCTTGGGACCGAGGTCCCGGGATGAAAAACTGTTTTTT. This codes for CASSLGPRSRDEKLFF.

The chain recombines TRBV10-3 with TRBJ1-1; D gene uncertain. Germline V lookup: CDR1 ENHRY, CDR2 SYGVKD. This CDR3 region has 11 residues. V lost 8 bases to trimming and J lost 4 bases, with 8 bases between them. The CDR3 bases are TGTGCCATCGGTAGCCCCACTGAAGCTTTCTTT. It is translated as CAIGSPTEAFF.

V is TRBV4-1 and J is TRBJ1-2; 10 bases line up with TRBD1. V lost 0 bases and J lost 6; bases outside the gene matches: 7. This CDR3 has 16 residues. CDR1 MGHRA and CDR2 YSYEKL come from the germline V gene. The CDR3 loop reads CASSQEGQGSSNGYTF. DNA of the CDR3: TGCGCCAGCAGCCAAGAGGGACAGGGGTCTTCCAATGGCTACACCTTC.

There are a few counts of this clone. A far larger clone is off by one base, so a read error is likely. The rearrangement joins TRBV5-1 to TRBJ2-5, with D perhaps matching TRBD2 (6 bases). CDR3 length: 16 residues. Germline V gene data show CDR1 as SGHRS and CDR2 as YFSETQ. V lost 4 bases and J lost 3, with 19 bases in between. This CDR3 reads CASSRRVYSGEETQYF. The CDR3 nucleotides are TGCGCCAGCAGCCGAAGAGTTTATAGCGGAGAAGAGACCCAGTACTTC.

The V gene is TRBV6-1, the J gene TRBJ2-6, with D possibly matching TRBD1 (6 bases). The V end lost 1 base, the J end lost 3 bases, and 13 bases lay between the germline ends. Germline V gene sequence: CDR1 MNHNS, CDR2 SASEGT. This CDR3 is 17 amino acids long. DNA of the CDR3: TGTGCCAGCAGTGAAGGACCGTTAGGGGGTGGGGCCAACGTCCTGACTTTC. This codes for CASSEGPLGGGANVLTF.

This clone was picked up one time. The rearrangement uses TRBV19 and TRBJ1-5; 7 nucleotides agree with TRBD1. This CDR3 has 13 amino acids. Per germline, CDR1 LNHDA and CDR2 SQIVND (reference sequence). After removal of 7 bases from V and 6 bases from J, the junction contained 6 bases not matched to a gene. The DNA of the CDR3 is TGTGCCAGTAATAGGGGGCAGGTTCAGCCCCAGCATTTT. Its translation: CASNRGQVQPQHF. Together with reference TRBV19 and TRBJ1-5, the CDR3 gives the full variable domain: DGGITQSPKYLFRKEGQNVTLSCEQNLNHDAMYWYRQDPGQGLRLIYYSQIVNDFQKGDIAEGYSVSREKKESFPLTVTSAQKNPTAFYLCASNRGQVQPQHFGDGTRLSIL.

The chain employs TRBV30 and TRBJ2-5, with 12 bases fitting TRBD2. CDR3 size: 14 residues. V shed 2 bases, J shed 4 bases, and the junction held 2 bases outside the gene matches. Germline V CDR1 and CDR2: GTSNPN, SVGIG (reference sequence). CDR3 sequence (DNA): TGTGCCTGGAGTTTACTAGCGGGGGGAGAGACCCAGTACTTC. Translating gives CAWSLLAGGETQYF.

This rearrangement joins TRBV19 to TRBJ2-5; 8 bases fit TRBD1. CDR1 is LNHDA, CDR2 SQIVND, per germline (reference sequence). The CDR3 sequence is 14 residues long. The J segment lost 5 bases and the V segment lost 5 bases, leaving 7 bases of the junction unmatched. The chain's CDR3 is CASSPRGRGETQYF. For the CDR3, the DNA is TGTGCCAGTAGTCCCAGGGGGCGCGGGGAGACCCAGTACTTC.

J is TRBJ1-2 and V is TRBV2; TRBD1 agrees at 7 bases. Germline-derived CDR1 and CDR2 are SNHLY and FYNNEI. Losses at the gene ends were 5 bases for V and 3 bases for J; bases not matched to a gene: 9. This CDR3 comprises 15 residues. The CDR3 DNA follows: TGTGCCAGCAGTCCCGCAGGGGGGACGGACTATGGCTACACCTTC. Residues: CASSPAGGTDYGYTF.

Note on this clone: This same CDR3 is encoded by further DNA sequences in the sample. The V call is TRBV7-3, the J call TRBJ2-2, with D maybe TRBD2 (7 bases). This CDR3 has 15 amino acids. V lost 8 bases and J 8 bases, leaving 21 bases between the germline ends. The germline CDR1 and CDR2 sequences are SGHTA and FQGTGA. The CDR3 loop reads CASRGGGVATGELFF. The CDR3, as DNA: TGTGCCAGCCGCGGGGGCGGGGTGGCCACTGGGGAGCTGTTTTTT.

This clone came up a few times. The chain uses TRBV28 and TRBJ2-1; tentative D call: TRBD2 (5 bases). Looked up from germline, CDR1 is MDHEN and CDR2 is SYDVKM. CDR3 size: 14 residues. V dropped 5 bases and J dropped 5 bases, with 13 bases sitting between them. CDR3 in amino acids: CASSRRTGNNEQFF. The CDR3, as DNA: TGTGCCAGCAGTCGTCGGACTGGAAACAATGAGCAGTTCTTC.

There are a few counts of this clone. This sequence joins TRBV5-5 and TRBJ1-1, with D tentatively TRBD1 (5 bases). V was shortened by 2 bases and J by 4 bases, with 15 bases between the two germline ends. The CDR3 consists of 15 residues. CDR1 SGHKS and CDR2 YYEKEE come from the germline V gene (reference sequence). The CDR3 here is CASSFEARRGTEAFF. The CDR3 DNA sequence: TGTGCCAGCAGCTTCGAGGCAAGAAGGGGCACTGAAGCTTTCTTT.

V usage is TRBV30 and J usage is TRBJ2-5, with TRBD1 as a possible D gene (5 bases). The J call may be mistaken, given a closer DNA end match to TRBJ2-7. The CDR3 has 14 residues. Germline values: CDR1 GTSNPN, CDR2 SVGIG (reference sequence). The CDR3 DNA sequence: TGTGCCTGGACCTCATCCGGACACGTTTACGAGCAGTACTTC. Protein: CAWTSSGHVYEQYF.

Only one count was recorded for this clone. V gene TRBV19 combines with J gene TRBJ2-3, with D possibly matching TRBD1 (5 bases). The CDR3 covers 14 residues. Germline lookup yields CDR1 LNHDA and CDR2 SQIVND (reference sequence). Trimming cost V 7 bases and J 5 bases, with 16 bases left between them. CDR3 nucleotide sequence: TGTGCCAGTACCAATCTAGGGGTGGGAGATACGCAGTATTTT. It codes for CASTNLGVGDTQYF.

CDR3 in amino acids: CASRGVEFNYGYTF. CDR3 nucleotides: TGTGCCAGTAGAGGGGTTGAGTTCAACTATGGCTACACCTTC. This sequence joins TRBV19 and TRBJ1-2, with D maybe TRBD1 (5 bases). The CDR3 contains 14 residues. In germline, CDR1 is LNHDA, CDR2 SQIVND (reference sequence). Trimming pared 6 bases from V and 2 bases from J, leaving 13 bases between.

The CDR3 region is CASSPNPGAGNQPQHF. Here the CDR3 DNA reads TGCGCCAGCAGCCCCAACCCAGGGGCAGGGAATCAGCCCCAGCATTTT. The genes are TRBV5-1 and TRBJ1-5; TRBD1 might be the D (6 bases). Germline V gives CDR1 SGHRS, CDR2 YFSETQ. This CDR3 contains 16 residues. V lost 4 bases, J lost 4 bases, and 18 bases lay in between.